This TCR beta chain was identified in a study of T cells after yellow fever vaccination (dated by TCRdb to the late 2010s). About the study as a whole: Libraries from fractions with low cell numbers were prepared with the SMART-Seq v4 Ultra Low Input RNA kit. Two healthy male donors, one aged 18 to 30 and one aged 30 to 39 years, were included in the cohort. To follow T-cell clones before and after primary and booster YFV17D yellow fever vaccination, bulk TCR alpha and beta repertoires were sequenced over time. Bulk PBMC replicates and cell subsets were isolated from blood drawn at multiple timepoints before and after both primary and secondary immunization. General findings and caveats noted by the study authors: The study included only a couple of donors, which limits how far the findings can be generalized. The secondary T-cell response was found to be weaker but faster than the primary response, with a peak reached on day 5 rather than on day 15. A small share of clonotypes was detected in both CD4 and CD8 compartments, with the overlap likely arising from convergent recombination. FACS-sorted repertoires could contain abundant contaminating clonotypes from the bulk population, so computational filtering was required. After the booster, most clones that had expanded after primary vaccination were detected again (around 97% of CD4 and more than 85% of CD8), suggesting broad maintenance of memory.

The sample's treatment or condition label, decoded: live attenuated yellow fever vaccine strain. At every blood-draw timepoint, two biological replicates of bulk PBMCs were collected. PBMCs were isolated from peripheral blood using a standard Ficoll-Paque protocol. TriZol was used to extract RNA from bulk PBMCs, CD4 and CD8 fractions, and dextramer-positive and dextramer-negative fractions. This clonotype appeared a few times. The antigen it binds to is not known. Base qualities are missing; no much larger clone stands one base away. CDR1 and CDR2 were assigned from the germline V gene as MDHEN and SYDVKM. The V and J ends are trimmed by 3 bases and 0 bases, leaving 21 bases between them. The CDR3 runs 19 residues from the cysteine to the phenylalanine. Only the CDR3 DNA is retained, 57 bases long and in frame from the first base. Synthesis of TCR cDNA relied on 5'RACE template switching, a step that introduced a universal primer site along with unique molecular identifiers. Priming of cDNA synthesis was performed from both the TCR alpha and TCR beta constant segments. Library amplification involved two PCR steps, and the second step added sample barcodes and sequencing adapters. Sequencing of the libraries was done on either Illumina HiSeq 2500 (2x100 bp) or NovaSeq (2x150 bp). In the original analysis: MIGEC handled demultiplexing of reads and collapsing into UMI consensus sequences, while MiXCR performed V(D)J alignment. Clonotypes responding to the vaccine were identified with edgeR on replicate PBMC samples, with the criteria of FDR below 0.01 and a log2 fold change above 5 up to day 15. Each bulk clonotype received a CD4 or CD8 identity based on whether the sequenced CD4 or CD8 repertoire contained that clonotype at higher abundance. In-frame beta chains were kept once TCRdb had trimmed the public reads at Q25 with fastp and called clones with MiXCR. Rows with a matching CDR3 protein are joined into one entry that keeps the most common DNA and genes. TCRdb, not the original authors, processed these V and J calls. Recorded for this sample are approximately 350,000 distinct CDR3 sequences; about 9.9% of them occurred a single time. The biggest ten clones account for roughly 18% of the sample.

Recombination connected TRBV28 to TRBJ2-1, with the D call tentatively TRBD1 or TRBD2, each fitting 6 bases. This TCR was recovered from a young man who received the YFV17D yellow fever vaccine. Source: PBMCs, taken on the day of the first yellow fever vaccination. This receptor carries the CDR3 CASSFTPFGGGSSYNEQFF. The DNA reads TGTGCCAGCAGTTTTACCCCATTTGGAGGGGGAAGCTCCTACAATGAGCAGTTCTTC. The variable domain in full, with residues beyond the CDR3 obtained from the reference TRBV28 and TRBJ2-1 genes, is DVKVTQSSRYLVKRTGEKVFLECVQDMDHENMFWYRQDPGLGLRLIYFSYDVKMKEKGDIPEGYSVSREKKERFSLILESASTNQTSMYLCASSFTPFGGGSSYNEQFFGPGTRLTVL.